This T cell receptor beta chain originates from a study of T-cell memory formation after mild COVID-19. Study context: Clustering of TCRs was largely donor specific.

A few counts support this clonotype. Antigen specificity is unknown. With constant-segment primers, 5'RACE yielded cDNA libraries of TCR alpha and TCR beta that carried sample barcodes and UMIs. TCRdb reprocessed the 5' RACE reads via MiXCR and lists one record per CDR3 protein. This table holds 250,000 to 300,000 distinct CDR3 sequences, around 15% found once. The CDR3 contains 13 residues. CDR1 DFQATT and CDR2 SNEGSKA come from the germline V gene (reference sequence). V was trimmed by 2 bases and J by 7 bases, leaving 14 bases between them. Findings of the study overall: Clones contracting across day 15 to 85 had a balanced CD4/CD8 profile; later expanding clones leaned CD4+.

Specimen: PBMCs or a T cell subset sorted from them (not recorded which). The rearrangement joins TRBV20-1 to TRBJ2-5; tentatively, D is TRBD1 or TRBD2 (6 bases each). The TCR was taken from a man between 18 and 35 years old who had mild COVID-19 (a few samples of this study predate the infection). Cell type and time point are not known. This CDR3 is CSARQGYGGTQYF. Here the CDR3 DNA reads TGCAGTGCTAGACAGGGGTACGGGGGGACCCAGTACTTC.